This TCR beta chain appears in the sequencing data of a study of brain T cells in children with intractable seizures. Profiling relied on immunoSEQ multiplex PCR, and the TCRdb table lists in-frame clones only, not all of them. The sample yields 80,000 or so clones, roughly 91% seen once. The ends lost 4 bases at V and 5 bases at J; junction bases unmatched: 8. The length of the CDR3 is 16 residues. Germline CDR1 LGHDT, CDR2 YNNKEL (reference sequence). Surgery cases with the highest brain T cell transcript signatures were chosen for sequencing. The TCR comes from a boy under two years old with tuberous sclerosis and intractable seizures. The input for sequencing was peripheral blood, taken at surgery. V is TRBV3-1 (or the pseudogene TRBV3-2) and J is TRBJ2-7; 13 bases match TRBD2. The CDR3 spells CASSRTGTSGDHEQYF. As DNA, the CDR3 is TGTGCCAGCAGCCGGACCGGGACTAGCGGGGACCACGAGCAGTACTTC.